Below, 10 T cell receptor beta chains from the same sample are listed, as sequenced in a study of T cell repertoires in cytomegalovirus infection. TCRdb re-called the reads with MiXCR, one entry per CDR3 protein. The sample holds 830,000 or so distinct CDR3 sequences, roughly 33% seen once. These TCRs are of unknown antigen specificity. The source material was cultured CD8+ T cells from PBMCs, sampled from culture after CMV antigen stimulation. These receptors came from a human donor in good health (CMV status not recorded). Some clones in this sample may be carry-over from other donors' samples.

The sample holds many counts of this clonotype. The chain uses TRBV7-2 and TRBJ1-1, with a weak D call TRBD1 (5 bases). The CDR3 runs 16 residues. CDR1 is SGHTA and CDR2 is FQGNSA in the germline V gene. The V gene lost 5 bases and the J gene lost 11 bases, with 27 bases spanning the gap. The CDR3: CASSPNLLTVTKGAFF. CDR3 sequence (DNA): TGTGCCAGCAGCCCGAACCTTTTGACAGTCACGAAGGGGGCTTTCTTT. The full variable domain, rest sourced from reference TRBV7-2 and TRBJ1-1, is GAGVSQSPSNKVTEKGKDVELRCDPISGHTALYWYRQSLGQGLEFLIYFQGNSAPDKSGLPSDRFSAERTGGSVSTLTIQRTQQEDSAVYLCASSPNLLTVTKGAFFGQGTRLTVV.

This clonotype was observed many times. V usage is TRBV7-9 and J usage is TRBJ2-1, with TRBD1 matching over 8 bases. This CDR3 comprises 14 residues. V was pared by 5 bases and J by 2 bases, with 2 bases of the junction left unmatched. Germline values: CDR1 SEHNR, CDR2 FQNEAQ (reference sequence). Written as DNA, the CDR3 is TGTGCCAGCAGCGGGACAGGACCCTACAATGAGCAGTTCTTC. Translated, it gives CASSGTGPYNEQFF. Full variable domain (outside the CDR3, taken from reference TRBV7-9 and TRBJ2-1): DTGVSQNPRHKITKRGQNVTFRCDPISEHNRLYWYRQTLGQGPEFLTYFQNEAQLEKSRLLSDRFSAERPKGSFSTLEIQRTEQGDSAMYLCASSGTGPYNEQFFGPGTRLTVL.

V and J are TRBV27 and TRBJ1-1; 7 bases line up with TRBD1. The CDR3 totals 14 residues. V lost 7 bases to trimming and J lost 5 bases; unmatched junction nucleotides: 10. Germline-derived CDR1 and CDR2 are MNHEY and SMNVEV (reference sequence). The CDR3 sequence: CASILSRGMTEAFF. Here the CDR3 DNA reads TGTGCCAGCATCTTATCCAGGGGGATGACTGAAGCTTTCTTT.

For this clonotype: This could be a read error, since a much larger clone is one nucleotide away. The J gene is TRBJ2-1, the V gene TRBV7-6; possible D gene TRBD2, 6 bases. The CDR3 is 14 amino acids. Trimming removed 8 bases from V and 4 bases from J, with 15 bases in between. CDR1 is SGHVS, CDR2 FNYEAQ, per germline. The CDR3 sequence is CASGRSGVYNEQFF. As DNA, the CDR3 is TGTGCCAGCGGTCGCTCGGGGGTATACAATGAGCAGTTCTTC.

This rearrangement joins TRBV5-4 to TRBJ1-2; TRBD1 matches at 8 bases. Germline-derived CDR1 and CDR2 are SGHNT and YYREEE (reference sequence). V shed 4 bases, J shed 4 bases, and the junction held 9 bases outside the gene matches. The CDR3 extends over 15 amino acids. CDR3 protein: CASSPRQGNAYGYTF. The DNA of the CDR3 is TGTGCCAGCAGCCCCCGACAGGGGAACGCCTATGGCTACACCTTC.

This clonotype was picked up many times. The chain recombines TRBV7-2 with TRBJ2-2; the D call may be TRBD1 or TRBD2 (5 bases each). The germline CDR1 and CDR2 sequences are SGHTA and FQGNSA. V gave up 5 bases and J gave up 7 bases, with 17 bases separating them. The CDR3 has 15 residues. CDR3 residues: CASSRSGSRGGELFF. CDR3 coding DNA: TGTGCCAGCAGCCGCTCAGGGAGCCGGGGCGGGGAGCTGTTTTTT.

This clonotype was picked up a small number of times. The CDR3 sequence: CATTLGLSYEQYV. The CDR3 DNA is TGTGCCACCACTCTCGGCTTGTCCTACGAGCAGTACGTC. The rearrangement links TRBV24-1 to TRBJ2-7, with no clear D. Germline lookup yields CDR1 KGHDR and CDR2 SFDVKD. The CDR3 runs to 13 residues. Trimming pared 8 bases from V and 1 base from J, leaving 11 bases between.

This clonotype was recorded many times. This chain links TRBV7-9 with TRBJ2-3, with D possibly being TRBD1 (6 bases). Trimming took 3 bases from V and 2 from J, leaving 12 bases between them. The CDR3 is 15 residues long. Germline CDR1 is SEHNR and CDR2 is FQNEAQ (reference sequence). The CDR3 region has the DNA TGTGCCAGCAGCTTCAGGGGATCTAACACAGATACGCAGTATTTT. Residues: CASSFRGSNTDTQYF.

This chain joins TRBV7-9 and TRBJ1-2; the D gene is possibly TRBD1 (6 bases). Germline values: CDR1 SEHNR, CDR2 FQNEAQ (reference sequence). With 7 bases removed from V and 8 bases from J, the gap between germline ends came to 17 bases. CDR3 size: 13 residues. The CDR3 DNA reads as TGTGCCAGCAACCGTCAGGGGATCGAAGGCTACACCTTC. As protein: CASNRQGIEGYTF.

In this sample, this clonotype turned up a few times. The rearrangement uses TRBV3-1 and TRBJ2-7; D may be TRBD1 (6 bases). This CDR3 comprises 13 residues. In germline, CDR1 is LGHDT, CDR2 YNNKEL (reference sequence). V was cut by 6 bases and J by 3 bases, with 12 bases left in between. CDR3 sequence reads: CASRRGQLYEQYV. Here the CDR3 DNA reads TGTGCCAGCAGACGCGGACAGCTCTACGAGCAGTACGTC.